This T cell receptor beta chain came from a study of CD4 T cells in relation to SARS-CoV-2 and coronaviruses. Unexposed donor CD4+ T cells date from about 2011-2018, before the COVID-19 pandemic. Isolation of CD4+ T cells took place after about 9 days in culture. Some clones are missing from TCRdb's copy, which holds only in-frame ones; the method was immunoSEQ multiplex PCR. The sample has more than 25,000 clones; approximately 80% are singletons. This clone has only one observation. Its target is not known. The TCR originated in a human donor in good health. The source material was CD4+ T cells from PBMCs, cultured in vitro.

The CDR3 nucleotides are TGTGCCAGCAGTGAAGGGAGCGGGAGGTTCTACGAGCAGTACTTC. This sequence encodes CASSEGSGRFYEQYF. V is TRBV2 and J is TRBJ2-7; 9 bases match TRBD2. This CDR3 is built from 15 residues. The V gene's germline CDR1 is SNHLY and CDR2 FYNNEI. Trimming at V came to 1 base and at J to 3 bases, leaving 4 bases not matched to a gene.